The T cell receptor (beta chain) described here comes from a study of T-cell memory formation after mild COVID-19. Study results and caveats: CD4+ contracting clones were mainly CM and EM; CD8+ ones, EMRA. Balance between CD4 and CD8 was seen in clones contracting day 15 to 85, and a CD4+ lean was seen in later expanders.

Remarks on this clonotype: Its antigen is unknown.

V was clipped by 0 bases and J by 7 bases, with 13 bases between them. The CDR3 loop spans 16 amino acids. Germline V gene data show CDR1 as LGHDT and CDR2 as YNNKEL (reference sequence). TCRalpha and TCRbeta libraries used 5'RACE with constant-segment primers and UMIs. TCRdb called the 5' RACE reads again in MiXCR, with one record for every CDR3 protein. The sample carries around 370,000 distinct CDR3 sequences, approximately 21% recorded once. The sequenced sample consisted of PBMCs or a T cell subset sorted from them (not recorded which). The chain joins TRBV3-1 to TRBJ1-6; D ambiguous. The receptor was derived from an adult woman who had mild COVID-19 (a few samples of this study predate the infection). Cell type and time point are not known. CDR3 sequence: CASSQEYGERNSPLHF. The CDR3 DNA follows: TGTGCCAGCAGCCAAGAGTACGGGGAGCGGAATTCACCCCTCCACTTT.